The 9 T cell receptor beta chains below all came from one sample that was sequenced in a study of post-analysis software for immune sequencing data (dated by TCRdb to the mid-2010s). Sample time point, as interpreted from the label and publication: second blood draw from one MS patient after hematopoietic stem cell transplantation. The library was produced with PCR. Sequenced using an Illumina HiSeq 2500. Unique molecular identifiers were incorporated into TCR beta cDNA libraries to reduce PCR and sequencing biases. TCRdb applied fastp at Q25 and MiXCR to the public reads, then kept only in-frame beta chains. Each entry is one CDR3 protein sequence, shown with its most common DNA and genes. The sample table records around 160,000 distinct CDR3 sequences; roughly 34% of these occur just once. Together, the top ten hold under 30% of the sample. The starting material was blood, obtained after autologous hematopoietic stem cell transplantation. These TCRs come from a girl aged 5-17 years with multiple sclerosis. Donor details come from another sample of the same person, matched by shared clones.

In this sample, this clonotype turned up many times. At one of its ends the junction is not consistent with the germline gene, which may arise from a read error. The chain links TRBV5-1 to TRBJ2-1; 8 nucleotides align to TRBD1. Germline V gene lookup returns CDR1 SGHRS and CDR2 YFSETQ. This CDR3 has 14 amino acids. The CDR3 nucleotides read TGTGCCAGCAGCCGCGACAGGGGATACAATGAGCAGTTCTTC. Translation: CASSRDRGYNEQFF.

The genes are TRBV15 and TRBJ2-1, with 9 nucleotides matching TRBD2. With V trimmed by 5 bases and J by 4 bases, 6 bases remained unmatched. CDR3 size: 15 residues. CDR1 is LNHNV, CDR2 YYDKDF, per germline (reference sequence). CDR3 nucleotides: TGTGCCACCAGCCAAACTAGCGGGCTGTACAATGAGCAGTTCTTC. Its translation: CATSQTSGLYNEQFF.

Remarks on this clonotype: Just one base apart from a much larger clone, this may be a read error. This chain uses TRBV6-6 with TRBJ2-1; tentative D call: TRBD1 (6 bases). Gene TRBJ2-7 matches the end of the DNA better, so the J call may be wrong. Germline lookup yields CDR1 MNHNY and CDR2 SVGAGI (reference sequence). The CDR3 has 15 residues. The CDR3 DNA is TGTGCCAGCAGCCCGACAGGACTTTCCTACAATGAGCAGTACTTC. Translation gives CASSPTGLSYNEQYF.

J is TRBJ1-2 and V is TRBV20-1; D is unresolved. The V end was cut by 2 bases, the J end by 4 bases, with 11 bases between. The CDR3 loop spans 13 amino acids. CDR1 and CDR2 from the germline V gene are DFQATT and SNEGSKA (reference sequence). The CDR3 protein is CSARSGEGYGYTF. The CDR3 DNA is TGCAGTGCTAGAAGCGGGGAGGGCTATGGCTACACCTTC.

Regarding this clonotype: One junction end does not reproduce the germline sequence, and a read error may be involved. V is TRBV9 and J is TRBJ1-1; no clear D gene. There are 13 residues in the CDR3. Germline V gene lookup returns CDR1 SGDLS and CDR2 YYNGEE. CDR3 residues: CTSSVSSNTEAFF. CDR3 nucleotide sequence: TGTACCAGCAGCGTATCGTCGAACACTGAAGCTTTCTTT.

The genes are TRBV5-1 and TRBJ1-2; possibly TRBD1 for D (6 bases). Trimming took off 4 bases at V and 3 bases at J, with 13 bases between the two ends. The CDR3 is made up of 14 amino acids. Germline CDR1 reads SGHRS; CDR2 reads YFSETQ. This CDR3 reads CASSQGDTYYGYTF. CDR3 nucleotides: TGCGCCAGCAGCCAAGGGGACACCTACTATGGCTACACCTTC.

In this sample, this clonotype turned up many times. The genes are TRBV5-1 and TRBJ2-1, with D possibly TRBD2 on 5 matching bases. This CDR3 has 14 amino acids. Germline V gene data show CDR1 as SGHRS and CDR2 as YFSETQ. Trimming left V 0 bases short and J 6 bases short, with 10 bases between. CDR3 loop: CASSLAARANEQFF. As DNA, the CDR3 is TGCGCCAGCAGCTTGGCGGCGCGGGCCAATGAGCAGTTCTTC.

This clonotype appeared many times. This chain links TRBV9 with TRBJ1-6; 10 nucleotides match TRBD1. Trimming removed 2 bases from V and 5 bases from J; junction bases left unmatched: 4. The CDR3 totals 16 residues. The V gene's germline CDR1 is SGDLS and CDR2 YYNGEE. DNA for the CDR3: TGTGCCAGCAGCGTGACCGGGACAGGGGATAATTCACCCCTCCACTTT. Translation gives CASSVTGTGDNSPLHF.

This clonotype was seen more than once but under ten times. The chain uses TRBV6-1 and TRBJ2-7; TRBD2 agrees at 9 bases. V dropped 2 bases and J dropped 2; count of bases not matched to a gene: 7. This CDR3 has 16 residues. Germline CDR1 and CDR2: MNHNS and SASEGT. The CDR3 region is CASSEIGRGRAYEQYF. CDR3 sequence (DNA): TGTGCCAGCAGTGAAATTGGCCGCGGGAGGGCCTACGAGCAGTACTTC.